One sample yielded the 24 T cell receptor beta chains listed below, sequenced in a study of blood T cell repertoires in COVID-19. Assay: immunoSEQ multiplex PCR; the TCRdb copy retains only in-frame clones and omits some. The repertoire holds about 110,000 clones, with approximately 80% as singletons. The material sequenced was peripheral blood. These receptors all stem from a woman aged 50 to 65 with acute or convalescent COVID-19.

Only one count was recorded for this clone. The gene calls are TRBV18 and TRBJ1-2; the D is unclear. Trimming stripped 3 bases from V and 8 bases from J, with 16 bases between. The CDR3 is 14 amino acids. CDR1 is KGHSH and CDR2 is LQKENI in the germline V gene. As DNA, the CDR3 is TGTGCCAGCTCACCGGTAACTGCCCTCGAAGGCTACACCTTC. Its protein is CASSPVTALEGYTF.

The rearrangement joins TRBV19 to TRBJ1-2; no reliable D call. With 4 bases removed from V and 0 bases from J, the gap between germline ends came to 9 bases. Germline CDR1 reads LNHDA; CDR2 reads SQIVND (reference sequence). CDR3 length: 14 amino acids. The CDR3 region is CASSKWGANYGYTF. The CDR3 DNA reads as TGTGCCAGTAGTAAGTGGGGAGCTAACTATGGCTACACCTTC.

Only a few counts were recorded for this clone. The chain is built from TRBV6-1 and TRBJ1-2, with D uncertain. Trimming left V 2 bases short and J 4 bases short, with 11 bases between. Looked up from germline, CDR1 is MNHNS and CDR2 is SASEGT. This CDR3 has 14 amino acids. The CDR3: CASSEQVTSYGYTF. In nucleotides, the CDR3 is TGTGCCAGCAGTGAACAGGTTACCTCCTATGGCTACACCTTC.

The chain uses TRBV19 and TRBJ2-1, with D perhaps matching TRBD1 (6 bases). The CDR3 consists of 16 residues. Germline V gene data show CDR1 as LNHDA and CDR2 as SQIVND (reference sequence). V gave up 3 bases and J gave up 2 bases, with 14 bases separating them. The CDR3 nucleotides read TGTGCCAGTAGTATCGCCCCCCGGACAGCCTACAATGAGCAGTTCTTC. Residues: CASSIAPRTAYNEQFF.

The chain couples TRBV5-1 to TRBJ2-3; maybe TRBD2 (5 bases). CDR1 is SGHRS and CDR2 is YFSETQ in the germline V gene. V dropped 0 bases and J dropped 0 bases, with 14 bases sitting between them. The CDR3 covers 17 residues. The CDR3 DNA reads TGCGCCAGCAGCTTGGATGCCGGCGGGCTTAGCACAGATACGCAGTATTTT. This translates into CASSLDAGGLSTDTQYF.

The chain uses TRBV12-2 and TRBJ1-6; the table's D gene call, TRBD1, was not cross checked with the DNA. TRBV12-2 is a pseudogene. There are 18 residues in the CDR3. Here the CDR3 reads CASRSVPDRGVCNSPLHF. The CDR3 nucleotides read TGTGCAAGTCGCTCCGTCCCGGACAGGGGAGTCTGCAATTCACCCCTCCACTTT.

The J gene is TRBJ2-2, the V gene TRBV25-1; D perhaps matches TRBD2 (5 bases). This CDR3 comprises 16 residues. V lost 5 bases and J 0 bases, leaving 13 bases between the germline ends. Germline CDR1 and CDR2: MGHDK and SYGVNS. As DNA, the CDR3 is TGTGCCAGCAGTCCCCGGACTGTTACGAACACCGGGGAGCTGTTTTTT. This codes for CASSPRTVTNTGELFF.

With respect to this clone: This sample also contains other DNA sequences that code for the same CDR3. The V and J genes are TRBV5-1 and TRBJ2-7, with unresolved D. V gave up 3 bases and J gave up 0 bases, with 4 bases separating them. The CDR3 extends over 12 amino acids. CDR1 SGHRS and CDR2 YFSETQ come from the germline V gene. This CDR3 is CASSSSSYEQYF. The CDR3 DNA follows: TGCGCCAGCAGCTCGAGCTCCTACGAGCAGTACTTC.

The V gene is TRBV25-1, the J gene TRBJ1-2; 11 bases fit TRBD1. The CDR3 has 15 residues. Germline trimming cut 6 bases from V and 3 bases from J; bases unmatched to any gene: 6. Germline lookup yields CDR1 MGHDK and CDR2 SYGVNS. This CDR3 reads CASSPPGQGDYGYTF. As DNA, the CDR3 is TGTGCCAGCAGCCCTCCGGGACAGGGGGACTATGGCTACACCTTC.

V usage is TRBV5-5 and J usage is TRBJ1-2; perhaps TRBD1 as D (6 bases). Trimming removed 4 bases from V and 9 bases from J, with 22 bases in between. CDR3 size: 15 residues. CDR1 and CDR2 from the germline V gene are SGHKS and YYEKEE (reference sequence). CDR3 in DNA: TGTGCCAGCAGCACGGACAGTTCCACCAGGGCCCGCTACACCTTC. Protein product: CASSTDSSTRARYTF.

The CDR3 DNA reads TGTGCCAGCAGCCAAGGACAGGGCTTTACTGGCTACACCTTC. It yields the protein CASSQGQGFTGYTF. The V gene is TRBV3-1 (or the pseudogene TRBV3-2), the J gene TRBJ1-2, with 7 bases matching TRBD1. CDR3 length: 14 amino acids. Germline CDR1 LGHDT, CDR2 YNNKEL (reference sequence). V shed 1 base, J shed 7 bases, and the junction held 6 bases outside the gene matches.

The V call is TRBV9, the J call TRBJ1-2; D perhaps matches TRBD1 (5 bases). V shed 4 bases and J shed 4 bases, with 14 bases lying between them. Germline CDR1 is SGDLS and CDR2 is YYNGEE. CDR3 length equals 14 residues. The DNA of the CDR3 is TGTGCCAGCAGCTCTGGCCCGGGGGGCTATGGCTACACCTTC. Translation gives CASSSGPGGYGYTF.

This clone is a singleton in its sample. The chain uses TRBV18 and TRBJ1-3; 9 bases are a match to TRBD1. V lost 3 bases to trimming and J lost 1 base; unmatched junction nucleotides: 7. The germline V gene encodes CDR1 KGHSH and CDR2 LQKENI. The CDR3 is 17 residues long. This chain's CDR3 is CASSPNRGPGSGNTIYF. DNA for the CDR3: TGTGCCAGCTCACCTAACAGGGGGCCCGGTTCTGGAAACACCATATATTTT.

Note on this clone: At one end the junction does not follow the germline gene, possibly because of a read error. The same CDR3 can be traced to other DNA sequences in this sample. This chain connects TRBV5-1 to TRBJ1-4, with 7 bases aligning to TRBD1. This CDR3 comprises 14 residues. In germline, CDR1 is SGHRS, CDR2 YFSETQ. As DNA, the CDR3 is TGCGCCAGCAGCAGGGACAGTTCTAACGAAAAACTGTTTTTT. It codes for CASSRDSSNEKLFF.

The rearrangement uses TRBV5-1 and TRBJ1-1, with a weak D call TRBD1 (6 bases). The ends were cut back, 1 base at V and 1 base at J, with 17 bases in the middle. The CDR3 is made up of 17 amino acids. CDR1 is SGHRS and CDR2 is YFSETQ in the germline V gene. The CDR3, as DNA: TGCGCCAGCAGCTTGTCCACAGGGCTGGCGGGGAACACTGAAGCTTTCTTT. Protein sequence: CASSLSTGLAGNTEAFF.

This CDR3 reads CAWRGQILNTEAFF. The CDR3 coding sequence is TGTGCCTGGAGGGGACAGATTCTGAACACTGAAGCTTTCTTT. J is TRBJ1-1 and V is TRBV30; 7 nucleotides match TRBD1. Trimming removed 3 bases from V and 0 bases from J; junction bases left unmatched: 4. This CDR3 spans 14 amino acids. The germline V gene encodes CDR1 GTSNPN and CDR2 SVGIG (reference sequence).

The chain has TRBV24-1 and TRBJ2-3, with D perhaps TRBD2 (5 bases). The length of the CDR3 is 14 residues. The ends were cut back, 4 bases at V and 6 bases at J, with 13 bases in the middle. The germline gives CDR1 KGHDR, CDR2 SFDVKD. In DNA form, the CDR3 reads TGTGCCACCAGTGACCCCCCCCCGGGGGATACGCAGTATTTT. Translating gives CATSDPPPGDTQYF.

The chain combines TRBV19 with TRBJ1-1; maybe TRBD1 (6 bases). With 5 bases removed from V and 1 base from J, the gap between germline ends came to 11 bases. CDR1 and CDR2 from the germline V gene are LNHDA and SQIVND (reference sequence). The CDR3 spans 14 residues. CDR3: CASSARGRNTEAFF. The CDR3 region has the DNA TGTGCCAGTAGTGCCAGGGGACGGAACACTGAAGCTTTCTTT.

V gene TRBV19 combines with J gene TRBJ1-1; weak D call: TRBD1 (5 bases). The germline CDR1 and CDR2 sequences are LNHDA and SQIVND (reference sequence). The CDR3 is 14 amino acids. The V gene lost 6 bases and the J gene lost 7 bases, with 18 bases spanning the gap. CDR3 sequence reads: CASSIPGLGFEAFF. CDR3 DNA sequence: TGTGCCAGTAGCATCCCAGGGTTGGGGTTTGAAGCTTTCTTT.

The J gene is TRBJ2-3, the V gene TRBV5-5; 9 bases align to TRBD1. CDR1 is SGHKS, CDR2 YYEKEE, per germline (reference sequence). Losses at the gene ends were 4 bases for V and 4 bases for J; bases not matched to a gene: 4. The CDR3 has 14 amino acids. For the CDR3, the DNA is TGTGCCAGCAGCCTGACAGGGGGATCAGATACGCAGTATTTT. This encodes CASSLTGGSDTQYF. The variable domain in full, completed from reference TRBV5-5 and TRBJ2-3, reads DAGVTQSPTHLIKTRGQQVTLRCSPISGHKSVSWYQQVLGQGPQFIFQYYEKEERGRGNFPDRFSARQFPNYSSELNVNALLLGDSALYLCASSLTGGSDTQYFGPGTRLTVL.

This clone was picked up one time. This sequence joins TRBV10-3 and TRBJ2-3, with 9 bases identical to TRBD1. V shed 8 bases, J shed 6 bases, and the junction held 15 bases outside the gene matches. From germline, CDR1 is ENHRY and CDR2 SYGVKD. The CDR3 is 16 amino acids. CDR3 coding DNA: TGTGCCATCTCACAAAGGGACAGGGCCGGAGGGGATACGCAGTATTTT. It translates to CAISQRDRAGGDTQYF.

The rearrangement uses TRBV28 and TRBJ2-1; TRBD2 matches 12 bases. Germline loops: CDR1 MDHEN, CDR2 SYDVKM. V shed 3 bases and J 0 bases; nucleotides not matched to a gene: 9. This CDR3 has 19 amino acids. Written as DNA, the CDR3 is TGTGCCAGCAGTTTGCCCGGACTAGCGGGGCCCAGCTCCTACAATGAGCAGTTCTTC. Translating gives CASSLPGLAGPSSYNEQFF.

V gene TRBV6-1 combines with J gene TRBJ1-2; D is undetermined. The ends were cut back, 0 bases at V and 7 bases at J, with 12 bases in the middle. Per the germline V gene, CDR1 is MNHNS and CDR2 is SASEGT. There are 14 residues in the CDR3. CDR3 nucleotides: TGTGCCAGCAGTGAAGCGCGAGCCAGCGGTGGCTACACCTTC. It encodes CASSEARASGGYTF.

The chain has TRBV27 and TRBJ2-7; 7 positions agree with TRBD1. CDR1 MNHEY and CDR2 SMNVEV come from the germline V gene (reference sequence). The V and J ends lost 4 bases and 0 bases, in that order; junction bases with no gene match: 9. The CDR3 consists of 16 residues. The CDR3 spells CASSSFTGASSYEQYF. For the CDR3, the DNA is TGTGCCAGCAGTTCCTTCACAGGGGCAAGCTCCTACGAGCAGTACTTC.